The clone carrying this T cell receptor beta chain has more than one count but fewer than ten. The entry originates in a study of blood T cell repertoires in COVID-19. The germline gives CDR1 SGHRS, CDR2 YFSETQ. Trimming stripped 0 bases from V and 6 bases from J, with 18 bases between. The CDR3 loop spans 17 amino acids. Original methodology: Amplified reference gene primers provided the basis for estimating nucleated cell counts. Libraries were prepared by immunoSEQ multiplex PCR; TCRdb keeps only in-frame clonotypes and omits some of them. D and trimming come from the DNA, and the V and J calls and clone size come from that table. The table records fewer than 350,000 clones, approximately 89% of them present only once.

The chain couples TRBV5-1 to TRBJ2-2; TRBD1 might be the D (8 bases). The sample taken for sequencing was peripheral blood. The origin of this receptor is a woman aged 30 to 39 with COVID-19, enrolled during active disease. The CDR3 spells CASSLEGGQGGSGELFF. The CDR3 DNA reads TGCGCCAGCAGCTTGGAAGGAGGACAGGGAGGGTCCGGGGAGCTGTTTTTT.